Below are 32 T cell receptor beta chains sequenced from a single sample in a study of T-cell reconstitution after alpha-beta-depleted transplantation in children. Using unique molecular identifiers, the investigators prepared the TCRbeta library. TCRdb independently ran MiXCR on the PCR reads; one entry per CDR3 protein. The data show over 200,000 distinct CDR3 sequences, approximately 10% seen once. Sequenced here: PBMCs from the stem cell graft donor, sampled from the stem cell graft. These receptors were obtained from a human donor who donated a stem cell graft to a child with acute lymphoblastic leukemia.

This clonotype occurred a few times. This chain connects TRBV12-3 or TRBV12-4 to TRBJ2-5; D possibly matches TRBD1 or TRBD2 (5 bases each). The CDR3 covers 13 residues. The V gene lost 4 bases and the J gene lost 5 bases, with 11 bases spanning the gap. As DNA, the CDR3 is TGTGCCAGCAGTTCCCCCGAGGGGGAGACCCAGTACTTC. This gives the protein CASSSPEGETQYF.

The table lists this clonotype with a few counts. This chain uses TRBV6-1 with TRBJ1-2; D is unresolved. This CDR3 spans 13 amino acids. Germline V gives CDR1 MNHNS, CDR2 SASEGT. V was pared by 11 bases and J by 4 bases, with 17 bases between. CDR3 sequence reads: CALYGDRIYGYTF. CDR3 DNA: TGTGCCCTTTACGGAGACCGCATCTATGGCTACACCTTC.

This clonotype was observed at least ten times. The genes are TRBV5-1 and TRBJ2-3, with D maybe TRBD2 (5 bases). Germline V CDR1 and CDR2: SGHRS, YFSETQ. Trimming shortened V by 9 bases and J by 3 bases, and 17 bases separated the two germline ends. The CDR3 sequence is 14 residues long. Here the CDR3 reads CATGKSSPTDTQYF. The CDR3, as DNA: TGCGCCACGGGGAAAAGCTCCCCGACAGATACGCAGTATTTT.

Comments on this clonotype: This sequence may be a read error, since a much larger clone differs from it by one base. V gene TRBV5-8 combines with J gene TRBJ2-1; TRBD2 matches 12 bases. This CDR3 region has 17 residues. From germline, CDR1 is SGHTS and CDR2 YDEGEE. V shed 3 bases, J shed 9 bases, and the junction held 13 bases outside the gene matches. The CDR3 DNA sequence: TGTGCCAGCAGCTCGAGCCGCCTAGCGGGGGGGTCGAGTGAGCAGTTCTTC. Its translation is CASSSSRLAGGSSEQFF.

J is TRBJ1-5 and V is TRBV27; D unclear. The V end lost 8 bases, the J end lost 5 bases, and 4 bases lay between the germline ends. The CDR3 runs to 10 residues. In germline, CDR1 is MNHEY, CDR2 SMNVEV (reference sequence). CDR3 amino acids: CASGYQPQHF. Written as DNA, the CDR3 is TGTGCCAGCGGTTATCAGCCCCAGCATTTT.

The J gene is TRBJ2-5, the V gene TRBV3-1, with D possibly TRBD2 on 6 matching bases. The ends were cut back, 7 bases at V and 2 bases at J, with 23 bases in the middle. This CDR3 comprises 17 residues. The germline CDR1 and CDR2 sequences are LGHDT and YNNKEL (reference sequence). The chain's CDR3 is CASTRGSGSGYQETQYF. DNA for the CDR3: TGTGCCAGCACCCGTGGATCAGGTAGCGGCTATCAAGAGACCCAGTACTTC.

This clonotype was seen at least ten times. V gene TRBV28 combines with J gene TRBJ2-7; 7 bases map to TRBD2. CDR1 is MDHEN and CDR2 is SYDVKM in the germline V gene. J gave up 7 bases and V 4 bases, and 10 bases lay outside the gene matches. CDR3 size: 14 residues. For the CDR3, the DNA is TGTGCCAGCAGTTCAAACCCTAGCGGCCCTGAGCAGTACTTC. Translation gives CASSSNPSGPEQYF.

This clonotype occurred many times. The CDR3 reads CASTSANYGYTF. Written as DNA, the CDR3 is TGTGCCAGCACCTCCGCCAACTATGGCTACACCTTC. The rearrangement links TRBV28 to TRBJ1-2, with D uncertain. Germline CDR1 reads MDHEN; CDR2 reads SYDVKM. The CDR3 has 12 amino acids. V dropped 7 bases and J dropped 2 bases, with 8 bases sitting between them.

The CDR3 spells CASSLGSGIREKLFF. As DNA, the CDR3 is TGTGCCAGCAGCTTAGGGTCGGGAATACGTGAAAAACTGTTTTTT. V gene TRBV7-2 combines with J gene TRBJ1-4; D is ambiguous. Germline V gene data show CDR1 as SGHTA and CDR2 as FQGNSA. The V and J ends lost 1 base and 7 bases respectively, with 13 bases between them. This CDR3 region has 15 residues.

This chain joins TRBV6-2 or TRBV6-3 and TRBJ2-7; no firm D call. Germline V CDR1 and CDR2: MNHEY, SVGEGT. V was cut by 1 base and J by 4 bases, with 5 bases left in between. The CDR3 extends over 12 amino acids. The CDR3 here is CASSYFFYEQYF. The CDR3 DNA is TGTGCCAGCAGTTACTTTTTTTACGAGCAGTACTTC.

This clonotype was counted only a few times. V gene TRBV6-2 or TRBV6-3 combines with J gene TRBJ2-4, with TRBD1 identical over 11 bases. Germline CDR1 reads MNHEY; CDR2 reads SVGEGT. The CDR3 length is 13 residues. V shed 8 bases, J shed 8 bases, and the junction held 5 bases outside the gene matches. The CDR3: CASEGQGADIQYF. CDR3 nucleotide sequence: TGTGCCAGCGAAGGACAGGGGGCCGACATTCAGTACTTC.

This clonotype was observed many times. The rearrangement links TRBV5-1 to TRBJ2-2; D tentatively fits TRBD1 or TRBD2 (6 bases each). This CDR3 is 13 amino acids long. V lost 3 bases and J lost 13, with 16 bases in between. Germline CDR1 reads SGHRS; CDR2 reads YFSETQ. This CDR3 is CASSSQGAGLLFF. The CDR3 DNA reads TGCGCCAGCAGCTCACAGGGCGCGGGGCTGCTGTTTTTT.

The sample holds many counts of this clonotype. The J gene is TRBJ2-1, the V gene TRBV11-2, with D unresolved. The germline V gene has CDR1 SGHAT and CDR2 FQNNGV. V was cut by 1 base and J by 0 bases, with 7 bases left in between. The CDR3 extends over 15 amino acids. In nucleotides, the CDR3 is TGTGCCAGCAGCTTAGTGGTTACCTCCTACAATGAGCAGTTCTTC. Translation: CASSLVVTSYNEQFF.

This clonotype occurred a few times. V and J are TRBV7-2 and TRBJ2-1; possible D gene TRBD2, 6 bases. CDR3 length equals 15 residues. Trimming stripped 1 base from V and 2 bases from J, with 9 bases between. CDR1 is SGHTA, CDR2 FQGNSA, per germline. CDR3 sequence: CASSLGGVTYNEQFF. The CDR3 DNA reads TGTGCCAGCAGCTTAGGCGGGGTGACCTACAATGAGCAGTTCTTC.

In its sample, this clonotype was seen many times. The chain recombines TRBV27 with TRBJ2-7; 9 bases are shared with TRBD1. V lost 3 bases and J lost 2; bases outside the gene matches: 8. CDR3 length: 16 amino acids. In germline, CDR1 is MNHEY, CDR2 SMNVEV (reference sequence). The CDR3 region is CASSFRGQGLPYEQYF. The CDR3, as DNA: TGTGCCAGCAGTTTCCGCGGACAGGGGTTGCCCTACGAGCAGTACTTC.

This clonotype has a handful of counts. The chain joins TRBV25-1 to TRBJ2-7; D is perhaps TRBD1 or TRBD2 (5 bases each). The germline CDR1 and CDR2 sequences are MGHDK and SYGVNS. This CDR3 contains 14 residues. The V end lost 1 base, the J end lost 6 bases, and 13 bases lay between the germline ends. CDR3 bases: TGTGCCAGCAGTGAATTGGGAGACAGCAGCGAGCAGTACTTC. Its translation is CASSELGDSSEQYF.

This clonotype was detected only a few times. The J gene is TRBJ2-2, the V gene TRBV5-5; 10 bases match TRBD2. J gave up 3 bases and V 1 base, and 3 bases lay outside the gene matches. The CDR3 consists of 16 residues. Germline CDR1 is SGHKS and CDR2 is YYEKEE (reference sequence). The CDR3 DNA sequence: TGTGCCAGCAGCTTGTCCCTAGCGGGGGACACCGGGGAGCTGTTTTTT. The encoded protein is CASSLSLAGDTGELFF.

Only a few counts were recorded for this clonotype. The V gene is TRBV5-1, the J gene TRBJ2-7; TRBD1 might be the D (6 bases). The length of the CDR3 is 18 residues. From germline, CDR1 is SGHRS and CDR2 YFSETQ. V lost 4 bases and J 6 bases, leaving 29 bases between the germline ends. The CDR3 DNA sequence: TGCGCCAGCAGCACCGGGACAAGGCTGAGGTTACTAATCGGCGAGCAGTACTTC. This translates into CASSTGTRLRLLIGEQYF.

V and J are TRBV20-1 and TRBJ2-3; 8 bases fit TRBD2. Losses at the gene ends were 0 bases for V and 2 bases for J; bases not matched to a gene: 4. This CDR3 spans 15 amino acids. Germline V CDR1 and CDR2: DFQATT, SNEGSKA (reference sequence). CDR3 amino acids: CSARDLRGATDTQYF. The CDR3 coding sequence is TGCAGTGCTAGAGATCTGCGGGGGGCCACAGATACGCAGTATTTT.

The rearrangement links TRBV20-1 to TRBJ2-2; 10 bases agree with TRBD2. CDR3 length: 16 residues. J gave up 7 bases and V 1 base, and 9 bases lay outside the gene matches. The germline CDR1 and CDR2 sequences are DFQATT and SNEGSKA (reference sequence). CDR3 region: CSARGSSGGISGELFF. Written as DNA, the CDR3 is TGCAGTGCTAGAGGCTCTAGCGGGGGAATTAGCGGGGAGCTGTTTTTT.

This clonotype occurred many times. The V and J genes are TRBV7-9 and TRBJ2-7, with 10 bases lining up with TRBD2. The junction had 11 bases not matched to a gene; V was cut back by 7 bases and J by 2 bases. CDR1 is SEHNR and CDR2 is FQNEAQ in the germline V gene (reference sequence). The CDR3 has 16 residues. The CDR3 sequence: CASTRPLAGPPYEQYF. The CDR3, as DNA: TGTGCCAGCACCCGCCCACTAGCGGGGCCCCCCTACGAGCAGTACTTC.

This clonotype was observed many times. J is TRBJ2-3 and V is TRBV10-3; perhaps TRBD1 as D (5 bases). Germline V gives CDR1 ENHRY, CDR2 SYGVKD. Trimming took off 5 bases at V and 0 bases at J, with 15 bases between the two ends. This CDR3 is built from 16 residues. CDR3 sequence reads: CAISSPAGPSTDTQYF. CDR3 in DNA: TGTGCCATCAGTAGCCCGGCAGGGCCAAGCACAGATACGCAGTATTTT.

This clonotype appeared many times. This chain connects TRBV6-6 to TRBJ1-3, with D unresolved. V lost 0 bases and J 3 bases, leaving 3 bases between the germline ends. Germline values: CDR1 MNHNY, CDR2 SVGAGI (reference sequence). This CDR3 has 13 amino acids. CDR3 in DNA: TGTGCCAGCAGTTACTCCGGTGGAAACACCATATATTTT. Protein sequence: CASSYSGGNTIYF.

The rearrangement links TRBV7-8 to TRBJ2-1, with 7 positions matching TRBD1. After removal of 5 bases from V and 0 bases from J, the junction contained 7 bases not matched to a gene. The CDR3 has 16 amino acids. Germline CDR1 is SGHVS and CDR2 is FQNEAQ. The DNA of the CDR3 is TGTGCCAGCAGCCGGGGACAGTCGAGCTCCTACAATGAGCAGTTCTTC. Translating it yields CASSRGQSSSYNEQFF.

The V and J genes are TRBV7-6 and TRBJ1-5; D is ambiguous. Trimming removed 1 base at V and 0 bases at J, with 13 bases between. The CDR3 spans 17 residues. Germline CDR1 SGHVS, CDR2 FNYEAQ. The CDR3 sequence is CASSLGGRDDSNQPQHF. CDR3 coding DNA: TGTGCCAGCAGCTTAGGTGGCCGGGATGATAGCAATCAGCCCCAGCATTTT.

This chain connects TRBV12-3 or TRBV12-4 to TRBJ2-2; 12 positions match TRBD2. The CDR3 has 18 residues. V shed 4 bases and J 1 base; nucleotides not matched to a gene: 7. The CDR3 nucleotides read TGTGCCAGCAGTTACTCTAGCGGGGGGGCTTGGAACACCGGGGAGCTGTTTTTT. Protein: CASSYSSGGAWNTGELFF.

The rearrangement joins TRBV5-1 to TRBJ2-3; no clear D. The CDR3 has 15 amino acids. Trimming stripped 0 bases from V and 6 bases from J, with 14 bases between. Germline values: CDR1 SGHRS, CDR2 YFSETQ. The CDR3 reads CASSLARSDIDTQYF. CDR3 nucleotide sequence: TGCGCCAGCAGCTTGGCGAGGAGCGACATCGATACGCAGTATTTT.

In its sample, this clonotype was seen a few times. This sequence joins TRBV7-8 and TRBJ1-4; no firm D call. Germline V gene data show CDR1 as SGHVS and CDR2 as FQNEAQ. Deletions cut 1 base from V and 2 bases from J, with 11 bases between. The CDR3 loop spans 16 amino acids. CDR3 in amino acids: CASSLVPGITNEKLFF. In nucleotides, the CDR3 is TGTGCCAGCAGCTTAGTTCCCGGGATCACTAATGAAAAACTGTTTTTT.

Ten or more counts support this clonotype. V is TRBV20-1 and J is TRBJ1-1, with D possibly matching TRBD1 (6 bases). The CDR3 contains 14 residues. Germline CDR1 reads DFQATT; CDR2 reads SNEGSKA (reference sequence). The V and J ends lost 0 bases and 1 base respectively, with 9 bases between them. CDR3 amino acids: CSAREARGNTEAFF. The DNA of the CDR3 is TGCAGTGCTAGAGAAGCCAGGGGGAACACTGAAGCTTTCTTT.

The CDR3 nucleotides read TGTGCCAGCAGTTTAGCTGGGCAGGGCCTACTAAAACTGTTTTTT. Encoded protein: CASSLAGQGLLKLFF. The rearrangement joins TRBV12-3 or TRBV12-4 to TRBJ1-4; D may be TRBD1 (5 bases). V lost 0 bases and J 10 bases, leaving 15 bases between the germline ends. The CDR3 spans 15 residues.

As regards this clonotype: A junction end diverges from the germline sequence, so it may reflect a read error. Here the CDR3 DNA reads TGTGCCAGTAAGTGGTCAGGTGGAGTGAACGCTGAAGCTTTCTTT. This translates into CASKWSGGVNAEAFF. V is TRBV19 and J is TRBJ1-1; D remains ambiguous. The germline V gene has CDR1 LNHDA and CDR2 SQIVND (reference sequence). CDR3 size: 15 residues.

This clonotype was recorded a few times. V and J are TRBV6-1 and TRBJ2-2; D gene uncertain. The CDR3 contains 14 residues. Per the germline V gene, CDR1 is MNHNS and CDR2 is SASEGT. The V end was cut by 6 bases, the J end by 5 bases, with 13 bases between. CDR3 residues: CASRKGWVTGELFF. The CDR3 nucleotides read TGTGCCAGCAGGAAGGGTTGGGTTACCGGGGAGCTGTTTTTT.